This T cell receptor beta chain came from a study of cytomegalovirus exposure and HLA in healthy donors. PCR involved 60 Vbeta and 13 Jbeta primers. Here immunoSEQ multiplex PCR was the method, and the copy in TCRdb shows in-frame clones only, minus some. This table holds 60,000 to 70,000 clones, around 75% found once. The V gene lost 0 bases and the J gene lost 16 bases, with 19 bases spanning the gap. Germline CDR1 and CDR2: MNHNS and SASEGT. The CDR3 extends over 14 amino acids. Study-wide points: The study labeled 150 to 200 TCR beta chains cytomegalovirus-associated. A reported reduction in N-insertions relative to the roughly 670-donor mean was seen in an Asian-associated ancestry cluster in a later analysis.

As regards this clone: Its antigen is unknown.

The origin of this receptor is a man aged 55 to 69 in good health and CMV-seropositive. Sequenced material: PBMCs. J is TRBJ2-1 and V is TRBV6-1; the D gene is possibly TRBD2 (6 bases). The DNA of the CDR3 is TGTGCCAGCAGTGAAGCGCTTCTAGGGGACTCCCGTTTCTTC. It specifies CASSEALLGDSRFF.